One sample yielded the 5 T cell receptor beta chains listed below, sequenced in a study of T cells in Graves' hyperthyroidism and ophthalmopathy. RNA transcripts served as the template for amplifying TCR beta CDR3 regions. HTBI primers were the set used in a first-round RT-PCR of the TCR CDR3. MiXCR, applied by TCRdb to the multiplex PCR reads, yields one record per CDR3 protein. The sample lists about 360,000 distinct CDR3 sequences; around 13% were seen once. The sequencing sample was made of blood. Receptor source: a woman aged 18-29 years with Graves' hyperthyroidism.

This clonotype was counted at least ten times. The chain recombines TRBV2 with TRBJ1-1; 9 bases are a match to TRBD1. Germline V gene sequence: CDR1 SNHLY, CDR2 FYNNEI. V shed 3 bases and J 6 bases; nucleotides not matched to a gene: 5. The CDR3 runs 14 residues. The CDR3 DNA reads TGTGCCAGCAGTGATGGGACAGGGACGGCTGAAGCTTTCTTT. Encoded protein: CASSDGTGTAEAFF.

V is TRBV28 and J is TRBJ1-2, with D hard to call. Trimming shortened V by 7 bases and J by 4 bases, and 13 bases separated the two germline ends. CDR3 length equals 13 residues. Germline V gives CDR1 MDHEN, CDR2 SYDVKM. The CDR3: CASTRLSTYGYTF. The DNA of the CDR3 is TGTGCCAGCACCCGCCTTTCTACCTATGGCTACACCTTC.

This clonotype showed up many times. V is TRBV2 and J is TRBJ2-6, with D possibly TRBD2 on 5 matching bases. V lost 8 bases and J 2 bases, leaving 10 bases between the germline ends. The germline CDR1 and CDR2 sequences are SNHLY and FYNNEI. This CDR3 has 14 amino acids. The CDR3 DNA reads as TGTGCCAGCTTGATGAGGGCTGGGGCCAACGTCCTGACTTTC. Translating it yields CASLMRAGANVLTF.

This clonotype was recorded at least ten times. This chain joins TRBV20-1 and TRBJ1-3; perhaps TRBD1 as D (5 bases). V dropped 3 bases and J dropped 2 bases, with 8 bases sitting between them. The V gene's germline CDR1 is DFQATT and CDR2 SNEGSKA (reference sequence). The CDR3 runs to 13 residues. As DNA, the CDR3 is TGCAGTGCTAGTGGGGGACCTGGAAACACCATATATTTT. It encodes CSASGGPGNTIYF.

This clonotype showed up many times. V is TRBV3-1 and J is TRBJ2-7; D is tentatively TRBD1 or TRBD2 (6 bases each). V gave up 3 bases and J gave up 5 bases, with 17 bases separating them. Germline CDR1 reads LGHDT; CDR2 reads YNNKEL (reference sequence). The CDR3 runs 15 residues. CDR3 coding DNA: TGTGCCAGCAGCCACGGAGGGGCAGGGGAGCACGAGCAGTACTTC. The encoded protein is CASSHGGAGEHEQYF.